Shown below are 3 T cell receptor beta chains from a single sample sequenced in a study of blood T cell repertoires in COVID-19. Here immunoSEQ multiplex PCR was the method, and the copy in TCRdb shows in-frame clones only, minus some. The sample lists about 220,000 clones, 87% occurring once. Material: PBMCs or T cells enriched from blood (not recorded which). Source of these receptors: a woman aged 30 to 39 with acute COVID-19.

V is TRBV19 and J is TRBJ1-6; a possible D gene is TRBD1 (5 bases). V was cut by 6 bases and J by 5 bases, with 11 bases left in between. Germline V gene lookup returns CDR1 LNHDA and CDR2 SQIVND (reference sequence). CDR3 length equals 14 residues. This CDR3 reads CASREGWDNSPLHF. The DNA of the CDR3 is TGTGCCAGTAGGGAGGGGTGGGATAATTCACCCCTCCACTTT. Filled out from reference TRBV19 and TRBJ1-6, the complete variable domain reads DGGITQSPKYLFRKEGQNVTLSCEQNLNHDAMYWYRQDPGQGLRLIYYSQIVNDFQKGDIAEGYSVSREKKESFPLTVTSAQKNPTAFYLCASREGWDNSPLHFGNGTRLTVT.

V is TRBV30 and J is TRBJ2-7, with D possibly being TRBD2 (6 bases). Trimming stripped 0 bases from V and 6 bases from J, with 9 bases between. Germline-derived CDR1 and CDR2 are GTSNPN and SVGIG (reference sequence). This CDR3 is 12 amino acids long. The CDR3 loop is CAWSVGRGEQYF. The CDR3 DNA follows: TGTGCCTGGAGTGTAGGGCGGGGCGAGCAGTACTTC.

This chain links TRBV6-6 with TRBJ1-1; weak D call: TRBD1 (6 bases). In germline, CDR1 is MNHNY, CDR2 SVGAGI (reference sequence). This CDR3 spans 16 amino acids. Trimming cost V 2 bases and J 1 base, with 14 bases left between them. Here the CDR3 DNA reads TGTGCCAGCAGTTACGACAGGCCCAGGAGGAACACTGAAGCTTTCTTT. Protein: CASSYDRPRRNTEAFF.